Below are 29 T cell receptor beta chains sequenced from a single sample in a study of early T cells in non-severe SARS-CoV-2 infection. MiXCR was run by TCRdb on the 5' RACE reads, yielding one entry per CDR3 protein. The repertoire has 60,000 to 65,000 distinct CDR3 sequences, 8.8% of them found once; the top ten carry over 10%. The sample was whole blood, taken at baseline. These receptors were collected from an adult who was a healthcare worker with PCR-confirmed SARS-CoV-2 infection or an uninfected control (not recorded which).

There are many counts of this clonotype. This chain connects TRBV25-1 to TRBJ1-1, with D perhaps TRBD1 (5 bases). The V end was cut by 3 bases, the J end by 6 bases, with 14 bases between. CDR1 MGHDK and CDR2 SYGVNS come from the germline V gene. The CDR3 spans 14 residues. DNA for the CDR3: TGTGCCAGCAGTGACTATAGGGGAGGCGCTGAAGCTTTCTTT. The encoded protein is CASSDYRGGAEAFF.

This clonotype was counted a few times. The V call is TRBV7-3, the J call TRBJ2-3; D is undetermined. Germline V lookup: CDR1 SGHTA, CDR2 FQGTGA. CDR3 length equals 13 residues. V was shortened by 2 bases and J by 4 bases, with 7 bases between the two germline ends. The CDR3 here is CASSLSLADTQYF. CDR3 DNA sequence: TGTGCCAGCAGCTTATCGCTAGCAGATACGCAGTATTTT.

The chain uses TRBV10-2 and TRBJ2-7; D might be TRBD1 or TRBD2, each matching 5 bases. Germline-derived CDR1 and CDR2 are WSHSY and SAAADI. Trimming took off 2 bases at V and 4 bases at J, with 18 bases between the two ends. CDR3 size: 16 residues. This CDR3 reads CASSEPPLWGIYEQYF. CDR3 in DNA: TGCGCCAGCAGTGAGCCCCCCCTCTGGGGGATATACGAGCAGTACTTC.

The V gene is TRBV4-2, the J gene TRBJ2-1; D is possibly TRBD2 (5 bases). Germline CDR1 is LGHNA and CDR2 is YNFKEQ. V shed 3 bases and J shed 6 bases, with 12 bases lying between them. The CDR3 extends over 14 amino acids. The CDR3 DNA reads as TGTGCCAGCAGCCAGGAGGTCCTGTCCAATGAGCAGTTCTTC. As protein: CASSQEVLSNEQFF.

In its sample, this clonotype was seen once. The gene calls are TRBV5-1 and TRBJ1-1; no clear D gene. V was shortened by 0 bases and J by 3 bases, with 12 bases between the two germline ends. Germline lookup yields CDR1 SGHRS and CDR2 YFSETQ. This CDR3 is built from 15 residues. The CDR3 reads CASSLATDFDTEAFF. The CDR3 DNA follows: TGCGCCAGCAGCTTGGCCACGGATTTTGACACTGAAGCTTTCTTT.

In its sample, this clonotype was seen many times. The CDR3, as DNA: TGTGCCACCAGCAGAGCCACAGATACGCAGTATTTT. Encoded protein: CATSRATDTQYF. The chain is built from TRBV15 and TRBJ2-3; no firm D call. The CDR3 extends over 12 amino acids. V shed 1 base and J shed 2 bases, with 1 base lying between them. Germline CDR1 and CDR2: LNHNV and YYDKDF (reference sequence).

This chain uses TRBV29-1 with TRBJ2-3; D not resolved. CDR3 length: 14 residues. Germline CDR1 reads SQVTM; CDR2 reads ANQGSEA. V was cut by 6 bases and J by 2 bases, with 15 bases left in between. CDR3 protein: CSVLTGSYTDTQYF. CDR3 nucleotides: TGCAGCGTCCTGACGGGTTCCTACACAGATACGCAGTATTTT.

This clonotype was seen a few times. V and J are TRBV20-1 and TRBJ2-3; no firm D call. This CDR3 has 11 residues. V gave up 2 bases and J gave up 6 bases, with 6 bases separating them. Germline CDR1 DFQATT, CDR2 SNEGSKA (reference sequence). The CDR3 loop reads CSARKGDTQYF. CDR3 nucleotides: TGCAGTGCTAGAAAAGGGGATACGCAGTATTTT.

This clonotype was recorded a few times. The CDR3 DNA sequence: TGTGCCAGCACCCAGGGGGGACAGGGATTTTACGAGCAGTACTTC. This encodes CASTQGGQGFYEQYF. J is TRBJ2-7 and V is TRBV13, with 9 bases lining up with TRBD1. The CDR3 consists of 15 residues. Per germline, CDR1 PRHDT and CDR2 FYEKMQ (reference sequence). The V and J ends lost 7 bases and 4 bases, in that order; junction bases with no gene match: 11.

The rearrangement joins TRBV18 to TRBJ1-1; D unresolved. Germline V CDR1 and CDR2: KGHSH, LQKENI. The CDR3 runs 12 residues. V lost 3 bases and J lost 4, with 6 bases in between. CDR3 region: CASSPQSTEAFF. The DNA of the CDR3 is TGTGCCAGCTCACCCCAAAGCACTGAAGCTTTCTTT.

This clonotype was seen only a few times. The chain is built from TRBV20-1 and TRBJ2-2, with a tentative D call TRBD2 (6 bases). The CDR3 length is 14 residues. Germline CDR1 is DFQATT and CDR2 is SNEGSKA (reference sequence). V lost 2 bases and J 0 bases, leaving 7 bases between the germline ends. CDR3 nucleotides: TGCAGTGCTAGACCTAGCGCGAACACCGGGGAGCTGTTTTTT. Protein: CSARPSANTGELFF.

This rearrangement joins TRBV7-9 to TRBJ2-3; 8 nucleotides align to TRBD2. Germline trimming cut 1 base from V and 2 bases from J; bases unmatched to any gene: 5. The CDR3 runs to 16 residues. Per germline, CDR1 SEHNR and CDR2 FQNEAQ (reference sequence). The CDR3 sequence is CASSLGLREDTDTQYF. DNA of the CDR3: TGTGCCAGCAGCTTAGGCCTGCGGGAGGACACAGATACGCAGTATTTT.

This clonotype turned up a few times. The chain uses TRBV29-1 and TRBJ1-2, with TRBD1 identical over 7 bases. The ends lost 6 bases at V and 0 bases at J; junction bases unmatched: 7. Germline V gene lookup returns CDR1 SQVTM and CDR2 ANQGSEA. The CDR3 loop spans 14 amino acids. The chain's CDR3 is CSVQTGVPNYGYTF. The DNA of the CDR3 is TGCAGCGTCCAAACAGGGGTCCCTAACTATGGCTACACCTTC.

This clonotype was detected only a few times. V usage is TRBV20-1 and J usage is TRBJ2-5; a possible D gene is TRBD2 (6 bases). Looked up from germline, CDR1 is DFQATT and CDR2 is SNEGSKA (reference sequence). CDR3 length: 14 residues. The ends were cut back, 6 bases at V and 2 bases at J, with 16 bases in the middle. The CDR3 is CSAPSSAKQETQYF. DNA for the CDR3: TGCAGTGCCCCTTCTAGCGCGAAACAAGAGACCCAGTACTTC.

There are many counts of this clonotype. This chain links TRBV29-1 with TRBJ2-5, with a tentative D call TRBD2 (5 bases). This CDR3 region has 13 residues. Germline values: CDR1 SQVTM, CDR2 ANQGSEA. V lost 5 bases and J 5 bases, leaving 15 bases between the germline ends. The CDR3 bases are TGCAGCGTTACCGGGCCGTCGGGGGAGACCCAGTACTTC. Translated: CSVTGPSGETQYF.

The rearrangement links TRBV7-9 to TRBJ2-1; D gene ambiguous. Germline V gene lookup returns CDR1 SEHNR and CDR2 FQNEAQ (reference sequence). CDR3 length equals 11 residues. The V gene lost 5 bases and the J gene lost 12 bases, with 11 bases spanning the gap. This CDR3 reads CASSPTLRQFF. DNA of the CDR3: TGTGCCAGCAGCCCCACATTGAGGCAGTTCTTC. The entire variable domain, with the rest obtained from reference TRBV7-9 and TRBJ2-1, is as follows: DTGVSQNPRHKITKRGQNVTFRCDPISEHNRLYWYRQTLGQGPEFLTYFQNEAQLEKSRLLSDRFSAERPKGSFSTLEIQRTEQGDSAMYLCASSPTLRQFFGPGTRLTVL.

The gene calls are TRBV5-1 and TRBJ2-5; 9 positions agree with TRBD1. V was pared by 5 bases and J by 5 bases, with 7 bases of the junction left unmatched. The CDR3 has 14 residues. CDR1 is SGHRS and CDR2 is YFSETQ in the germline V gene. The CDR3 sequence: CASSNTGGVETQYF. CDR3 nucleotide sequence: TGCGCCAGCAGTAATACAGGGGGCGTGGAGACCCAGTACTTC.

This clonotype was seen many times. J is TRBJ1-5 and V is TRBV15; 9 bases align to TRBD1. CDR3 length equals 15 residues. The V segment lost 5 bases and the J segment 3 bases; nucleotides outside the gene matches: 5. CDR1 is LNHNV and CDR2 is YYDKDF in the germline V gene (reference sequence). The CDR3, as DNA: TGTGCCACCAGCGCGGACAGGGGAGACAATCAGCCCCAGCATTTT. It is translated as CATSADRGDNQPQHF.

Here the CDR3 DNA reads TGTGCCAGCAGCTTAGTTGGGGGAGCTGGCAATGAGCAGTTCTTC. Its protein product is CASSLVGGAGNEQFF. The chain combines TRBV7-2 with TRBJ2-1; D might be TRBD1 or TRBD2, each matching 5 bases. V gave up 1 base and J gave up 6 bases, with 13 bases separating them. Germline lookup yields CDR1 SGHTA and CDR2 FQGNSA. The CDR3 loop spans 15 amino acids.

The genes are TRBV19 and TRBJ2-1; D may be TRBD2 (6 bases). This CDR3 region has 16 residues. Trimming removed 6 bases from V and 9 bases from J, with 24 bases in between. The germline CDR1 and CDR2 sequences are LNHDA and SQIVND (reference sequence). The CDR3: CASSLTPDGGVSEQFF. Here the CDR3 DNA reads TGTGCCAGTAGCCTCACCCCGGACGGGGGTGTGAGTGAGCAGTTCTTC.

This clonotype was recorded many times. The chain has TRBV5-4 and TRBJ2-7; TRBD2 is a possible D gene (5 bases). CDR3 length: 15 amino acids. Germline V gene sequence: CDR1 SGHNT, CDR2 YYREEE (reference sequence). V was cut by 4 bases and J by 3 bases, with 17 bases left in between. CDR3 region: CASSHPASIGYEQYF. Written as DNA, the CDR3 is TGTGCCAGCAGCCACCCCGCTAGCATAGGCTACGAGCAGTACTTC.

This clonotype was seen at least ten times. This chain joins TRBV5-4 and TRBJ2-7, with TRBD1 matching over 11 bases. Germline V CDR1 and CDR2: SGHNT, YYREEE (reference sequence). V lost 5 bases, J lost 2 bases, and 3 bases stayed unmatched. The CDR3 is 14 amino acids. The CDR3 DNA follows: TGTGCCAGCAGAGGGACAGGGGGGACCTACGAGCAGTACTTC. This gives the protein CASRGTGGTYEQYF.

This clonotype was observed a handful of times. The chain is built from TRBV9 and TRBJ1-6, with a weak D call TRBD1 (5 bases). With 3 bases removed from V and 8 bases from J, the gap between germline ends came to 12 bases. CDR3 length: 14 amino acids. Germline assignment: CDR1 SGDLS and CDR2 YYNGEE. The CDR3 DNA is TGTGCCAGCAGCGACAGGTCAGGCGATTCACCCCTCCACTTT. Protein: CASSDRSGDSPLHF.

The chain combines TRBV11-2 with TRBJ2-3; maybe TRBD2 (7 bases). The CDR3 contains 15 residues. Germline-derived CDR1 and CDR2 are SGHAT and FQNNGV. Trimming left V 5 bases short and J 3 bases short, with 15 bases between. The CDR3 sequence is CASSTRGAGTDTQYF. The DNA of the CDR3 is TGTGCCAGCAGCACACGGGGGGCGGGAACAGATACGCAGTATTTT.

This clonotype was seen only a few times. CDR3 nucleotide sequence: TGTGCCAGCAGCCAGAGGGGACTAGCGGACAATGAGCAGTTCTTC. This encodes CASSQRGLADNEQFF. V usage is TRBV11-2 and J usage is TRBJ2-1, with TRBD2 identical over 11 bases. The CDR3 covers 15 residues. With V trimmed by 5 bases and J by 5 bases, 5 bases remained unmatched. The germline gives CDR1 SGHAT, CDR2 FQNNGV.

CDR3 sequence reads: CASSLQGGYTF. The CDR3, as DNA: TGTGCCAGCAGCTTACAGGGTGGCTACACCTTC. The chain is built from TRBV13 and TRBJ1-2; D is perhaps TRBD1 (5 bases). The CDR3 is 11 residues long. V lost 2 bases, J lost 7 bases, and 5 bases lay in between. Germline-derived CDR1 and CDR2 are PRHDT and FYEKMQ (reference sequence).

J is TRBJ2-1 and V is TRBV6-6, with D possibly being TRBD1 or TRBD2 (5 bases each). Trimming shortened V by 6 bases and J by 2 bases, and 8 bases separated the two germline ends. From germline, CDR1 is MNHNY and CDR2 SVGAGI (reference sequence). This CDR3 has 13 residues. The CDR3 nucleotides are TGTGCCAGCAGCCGGGACCCCTACAATGAGCAGTTCTTC. Protein sequence: CASSRDPYNEQFF.

Only a few counts were recorded for this clonotype. The chain is built from TRBV12-3 or TRBV12-4 and TRBJ2-4; 8 bases are a match to TRBD1. CDR3 length: 13 amino acids. With 1 base clipped from V and 7 bases from J, the junction kept 0 bases outside the gene matches. The CDR3 protein is CASSLGTGNIQYF. In nucleotides, the CDR3 is TGTGCCAGCAGTTTAGGGACAGGGAACATTCAGTACTTC.

This clonotype has more than one count but fewer than ten. The chain couples TRBV10-3 to TRBJ1-5; possibly TRBD1 for D (5 bases). Trimming shortened V by 5 bases and J by 0 bases, and 14 bases separated the two germline ends. The germline CDR1 and CDR2 sequences are ENHRY and SYGVKD. The CDR3 consists of 16 residues. Here the CDR3 DNA reads TGTGCCATCAGTAGGCAGGGTCCCGATAGCAATCAGCCCCAGCATTTT. Translating it yields CAISRQGPDSNQPQHF.